The 27 T cell receptor beta chains in this list originate from one sample, sequenced in a study of T cell repertoires and HLA-DP antigens (dated by TCRdb to the late 2010s). No antigen has been identified for these receptors. The library was obtained by the immunoSEQ multiplex PCR assay. TCRdb stores this immuneACCESS table with in-frame sequences only. Part of the clones is absent; in the studies checked, under half of the shortfall reflects unresolved V genes, and no reason is known for the rest. This sample gives around 90,000 clones in total; 86% of them show up just once. Of the sample, less than 2% falls within the top ten clones. The sequenced material came from CD4+ T cells from PBMCs. Source of these receptors: a man between 45 and 60 years old in good health and CMV-seronegative.

The rearrangement uses TRBV6-1 and TRBJ1-1; D unresolved. Germline CDR1 reads MNHNS; CDR2 reads SASEGT. V dropped 0 bases and J dropped 0 bases, with 5 bases sitting between them. The CDR3 spans 14 residues. The CDR3 sequence is CASSEAGVNTEAFF. The CDR3 coding sequence is TGTGCCAGCAGTGAAGCGGGAGTGAACACTGAAGCTTTCTTT.

The table lists this clone with a count of one. The chain has TRBV28 and TRBJ2-3; 9 nucleotides agree with TRBD2. V lost 5 bases and J lost 0; bases outside the gene matches: 6. CDR1 is MDHEN and CDR2 is SYDVKM in the germline V gene. The CDR3 has 16 amino acids. This chain's CDR3 is CASSETSGGSTDTQYF. CDR3 DNA sequence: TGTGCCAGCAGTGAGACTAGCGGAGGGAGCACAGATACGCAGTATTTT.

The chain combines TRBV7-3 with TRBJ2-7, with 10 bases lining up with TRBD2. Trimming at V came to 5 bases and at J to 3 bases, leaving 10 bases not matched to a gene. This CDR3 is built from 16 residues. The germline CDR1 and CDR2 sequences are SGHTA and FQGTGA. In DNA, the CDR3 is TGTGCCAGCAGCATCTCTAGCGGGGGAGGTTTCTACGAGCAGTACTTC. As protein: CASSISSGGGFYEQYF.

V usage is TRBV28 and J usage is TRBJ2-3; D is perhaps TRBD1 or TRBD2 (7 bases each). The ends were cut back, 9 bases at V and 6 bases at J, with 10 bases in the middle. CDR1 MDHEN and CDR2 SYDVKM come from the germline V gene. The CDR3 runs 11 residues. The CDR3 region is CASQGGDTQYF. In nucleotides, the CDR3 is TGTGCCAGTCAGGGGGGGGATACGCAGTATTTT.

CDR3 DNA: TGTGCCAGCAGACCCACGACAGGGTCTCACACAGATACGCAGTATTTT. It encodes CASRPTTGSHTDTQYF. The chain recombines TRBV2 with TRBJ2-3; 7 bases are shared with TRBD1. Germline V gives CDR1 SNHLY, CDR2 FYNNEI. The CDR3 sequence is 16 residues long. The ends lost 6 bases at V and 2 bases at J; junction bases unmatched: 11. The variable domain in full, with the rest retrieved from reference TRBV2 and TRBJ2-3, is EPEVTQTPSHQVTQMGQEVILRCVPISNHLYFYWYRQILGQKVEFLVSFYNNEISEKSEIFDDQFSVERPDGSNFTLKIRSTKLEDSAMYFCASRPTTGSHTDTQYFGPGTRLTVL.

This chain joins TRBV11-3 and TRBJ2-2, with D perhaps TRBD1 (6 bases). V was clipped by 5 bases and J by 2 bases, with 12 bases between them. Per germline, CDR1 SGHNT and CDR2 YENEEA. There are 15 residues in the CDR3. For the CDR3, the DNA is TGTGCCAGCAGCCCTGGACAGTTTAACACCGGGGAGCTGTTTTTT. This codes for CASSPGQFNTGELFF.

V gene TRBV27 combines with J gene TRBJ2-7; D not resolved. CDR1 is MNHEY and CDR2 is SMNVEV in the germline V gene (reference sequence). V lost 3 bases and J lost 4, with 4 bases in between. This CDR3 has 11 residues. CDR3 in amino acids: CASSFGYEQYF. Here the CDR3 DNA reads TGTGCCAGCAGTTTTGGGTACGAGCAGTACTTC.

The chain links TRBV19 to TRBJ2-7; D may be TRBD1 (6 bases). Between the trimmed V and J ends, which lost 7 bases and 2 bases, there was a span of 9 bases. The CDR3 sequence is 12 residues long. Germline V gene lookup returns CDR1 LNHDA and CDR2 SQIVND (reference sequence). CDR3 DNA: TGTGCCAGTACAGACAGGACCTACGAGCAGTACTTC. This gives the protein CASTDRTYEQYF.

The chain is built from TRBV15 and TRBJ2-6; D assignment may be TRBD1 or TRBD2 (6 bases each). V shed 4 bases and J shed 0 bases, with 16 bases lying between them. The CDR3 is made up of 18 amino acids. Germline CDR1 reads LNHNV; CDR2 reads YYDKDF (reference sequence). CDR3 DNA: TGTGCCACCAGCATCCCGTGGGGGGCCAGCTCTGGGGCCAACGTCCTGACTTTC. Translation: CATSIPWGASSGANVLTF.

The chain carries TRBV5-1 and TRBJ2-2; 11 bases line up with TRBD2. The CDR3 spans 15 residues. The V gene end was trimmed by 5 bases and the J gene end by 7 bases; junction bases not matched to a gene: 7. Germline assignment: CDR1 SGHRS and CDR2 YFSETQ. CDR3 coding DNA: TGCGCCAGCAGAATTACTAGCGGGGGCGACGGGGAGCTGTTTTTT. It codes for CASRITSGGDGELFF. Based on the CDR3 plus reference TRBV5-1 and TRBJ2-2, the full variable domain is KAGVTQTPRYLIKTRGQQVTLSCSPISGHRSVSWYQQTPGQGLQFLFEYFSETQRNKGNFPGRFSGRQFSNSRSEMNVSTLELGDSALYLCASRITSGGDGELFFGEGSRLTVL.

The chain carries TRBV19 and TRBJ1-2, with a weak D call TRBD1 (6 bases). The length of the CDR3 is 15 residues. V was cut by 4 bases and J by 2 bases, with 14 bases left in between. Germline-derived CDR1 and CDR2 are LNHDA and SQIVND (reference sequence). The CDR3 here is CASSTDRSLNYGYTF. The CDR3 bases are TGTGCCAGTAGTACCGACAGGTCCCTGAACTATGGCTACACCTTC.

V is TRBV30 and J is TRBJ1-5, with D possibly matching TRBD1 (6 bases). The CDR3 covers 15 residues. Trimming took off 4 bases at V and 4 bases at J, with 17 bases between the two ends. Germline lookup yields CDR1 GTSNPN and CDR2 SVGIG (reference sequence). In DNA, the CDR3 is TGTGCCTGGACCACGGGGGCCTTTGGGAATCAGCCCCAGCATTTT. It is translated as CAWTTGAFGNQPQHF. The variable domain in full, completed from reference TRBV30 and TRBJ1-5, reads SQTIHQWPATLVQPVGSPLSLECTVEGTSNPNLYWYRQAAGRGLQLLFYSVGIGQISSEVPQNLSASRPQDRQFILSSKKLLLSDSGFYLCAWTTGAFGNQPQHFGDGTRLSIL.

The CDR3 nucleotides are TGTGCCAGCTCACCCGGGCGGTGGGACAGTCAAGAGACCCAGTACTTC. This sequence encodes CASSPGRWDSQETQYF. V and J are TRBV18 and TRBJ2-5, with 7 bases matching TRBD1. The CDR3 contains 16 residues. The V gene's germline CDR1 is KGHSH and CDR2 LQKENI. V lost 3 bases and J lost 2; bases outside the gene matches: 9.

V is TRBV27 and J is TRBJ2-7; TRBD2 is a possible D gene (6 bases). Trimming shortened V by 2 bases and J by 7 bases, and 9 bases separated the two germline ends. This CDR3 region has 12 residues. The V gene's germline CDR1 is MNHEY and CDR2 SMNVEV (reference sequence). CDR3: CASSLPGREQYF. The CDR3 nucleotides read TGTGCCAGCAGTTTACCCGGGAGAGAGCAGTACTTC.

The CDR3 region has the DNA TGTGCCAGCAGCTTGGTCCGGGACGCCGAGCAGTACTTC. Protein product: CASSLVRDAEQYF. The chain links TRBV5-4 to TRBJ2-7; D might be TRBD1 or TRBD2, each matching 5 bases. This CDR3 has 13 amino acids. CDR1 and CDR2 from the germline V gene are SGHNT and YYREEE (reference sequence). The V end was cut by 0 bases, the J end by 6 bases, with 10 bases between. Full variable domain (missing parts from reference TRBV5-4 and TRBJ2-7): ETGVTQSPTHLIKTRGQQVTLRCSSQSGHNTVSWYQQALGQGPQFIFQYYREEENGRGNFPPRFSGLQFPNYSSELNVNALELDDSALYLCASSLVRDAEQYFGPGTRLTVT.

The chain uses TRBV7-9 and TRBJ1-4; 7 bases map to TRBD1. Germline-derived CDR1 and CDR2 are SEHNR and FQNEAQ (reference sequence). V lost 5 bases, J lost 0 bases, and 3 bases stayed unmatched. The CDR3 totals 15 residues. CDR3 amino acids: CASSRTGATNEKLFF. CDR3 sequence (DNA): TGTGCCAGCAGCAGGACAGGAGCAACTAATGAAAAACTGTTTTTT.

V is TRBV6-1 and J is TRBJ2-7; 7 bases map to TRBD1. The germline CDR1 and CDR2 sequences are MNHNS and SASEGT. The CDR3 is 13 amino acids. V trimming: 5 bases; J trimming: 4 bases; junction bases outside the gene matches: 5. In DNA form, the CDR3 reads TGTGCCAGCAGTACGACAGGGCCTTACGAGCAGTACTTC. The encoded protein is CASSTTGPYEQYF.

The chain couples TRBV7-2 to TRBJ1-1, with a weak D call TRBD1 (5 bases). Germline V gene data show CDR1 as SGHTA and CDR2 as FQGNSA. The CDR3 has 13 residues. Trimming removed 0 bases from V and 10 bases from J, with 12 bases in between. DNA of the CDR3: TGTGCCAGCAGCTTAGCGCAGGGCCCAGCAGCTTTCTTT. Its protein product is CASSLAQGPAAFF.

This chain links TRBV10-2 with TRBJ1-5; D might be TRBD1 (5 bases). Germline assignment: CDR1 WSHSY and CDR2 SAAADI. The CDR3 is made up of 17 amino acids. The V and J ends lost 11 bases and 0 bases respectively, with 23 bases between them. CDR3 in amino acids: CAARDVSRRDSNQPQHF. The CDR3 DNA reads TGCGCCGCCCGGGACGTAAGTCGACGTGATAGCAATCAGCCCCAGCATTTT.

In its sample, this clone was seen once. This chain uses TRBV6-5 with TRBJ1-5; 7 nucleotides match TRBD1. V lost 8 bases, J lost 6 bases, and 4 bases stayed unmatched. In germline, CDR1 is MNHEY, CDR2 SVGAGI. This CDR3 is 12 amino acids long. The CDR3 DNA reads as TGTGCCAGCCGACAGGGCCGTCAGCCCCAGCATTTT. Residues: CASRQGRQPQHF.

The genes are TRBV7-9 and TRBJ2-7; possible D gene TRBD2, 6 bases. Looked up from germline, CDR1 is SEHNR and CDR2 is FQNEAQ (reference sequence). Deletions cut 4 bases from V and 2 bases from J, with 9 bases between. This CDR3 region has 13 residues. The CDR3 DNA is TGTGCCAGCAGCTCCCGGGAGACCTACGAGCAGTACTTC. This gives the protein CASSSRETYEQYF.

The chain recombines TRBV18 with TRBJ1-2; no reliable D call. Germline loops: CDR1 KGHSH, CDR2 LQKENI. The CDR3 runs 14 residues. Trimming took off 2 bases at V and 4 bases at J, with 11 bases between the two ends. CDR3 DNA sequence: TGTGCCAGCTCACCAGTGAGGGCCGGCTATGGCTACACCTTC. Amino acids: CASSPVRAGYGYTF.

The chain has TRBV28 and TRBJ2-3; 10 bases line up with TRBD2. The CDR3 sequence is 15 residues long. Germline CDR1 reads MDHEN; CDR2 reads SYDVKM. The J segment lost 5 bases and the V segment lost 5 bases, leaving 7 bases of the junction unmatched. CDR3 bases: TGTGCCAGCAGTCCAGGGACTAGCGAGGGAGATACGCAGTATTTT. This codes for CASSPGTSEGDTQYF.

The rearrangement links TRBV15 to TRBJ2-7, with 13 bases that match TRBD2. Unmatched junction bases numbered 0, after V lost 0 bases and J lost 1 base. CDR3 size: 16 residues. Germline values: CDR1 LNHNV, CDR2 YYDKDF (reference sequence). The CDR3 sequence is CATSRELAGGSYEQYF. The CDR3 DNA sequence: TGTGCCACCAGCAGAGAACTAGCGGGGGGGTCCTACGAGCAGTACTTC.

This chain uses TRBV6-5 with TRBJ1-2; 9 bases match TRBD1. V lost 6 bases and J lost 8; bases outside the gene matches: 16. Germline CDR1 reads MNHEY; CDR2 reads SVGAGI. The CDR3 extends over 16 amino acids. The CDR3: CASSYNPGQGVWGYTF. The CDR3 region has the DNA TGTGCCAGCAGCTACAACCCGGGACAGGGAGTTTGGGGCTACACCTTC.

The V call is TRBV5-6, the J call TRBJ2-7, with D tentatively TRBD1 or TRBD2 (5 bases each). Germline loops: CDR1 SGHDT, CDR2 YYEEEE. This CDR3 has 14 amino acids. Trimming cost V 2 bases and J 0 bases, with 9 bases left between them. CDR3 nucleotide sequence: TGTGCCAGCAGCTTTTCGGGGCTCTCCTACGAGCAGTACTTC. Protein sequence: CASSFSGLSYEQYF.

The rearrangement joins TRBV2 to TRBJ2-5, with 9 bases that match TRBD2. The germline V gene encodes CDR1 SNHLY and CDR2 FYNNEI. The CDR3 contains 15 residues. Trimming cost V 4 bases and J 2 bases; bases outside gene matches: 5. DNA for the CDR3: TGTGCCAGCAGTGCAGCGGGGGGACGACAAGAGACCCAGTACTTC. Translating it yields CASSAAGGRQETQYF.